The 18 T cell receptor beta chains below come from one sample, sequenced in a study of blood T cell repertoires in COVID-19. This table comes from immunoSEQ multiplex PCR, and its TCRdb copy is limited to in-frame clones, with some not included. The sample includes approximately 57,000 clones, around 80% seen only once; the top ten take 8.2%. Sequencing was performed on peripheral blood. Every receptor here comes from a woman of 80 years or more with acute or convalescent COVID-19.

The chain links TRBV28 to TRBJ1-5; a possible D gene is TRBD1 (5 bases). V was shortened by 5 bases and J by 5 bases, with 13 bases between the two germline ends. In germline, CDR1 is MDHEN, CDR2 SYDVKM. There are 14 residues in the CDR3. CDR3 nucleotide sequence: TGTGCCAGCAGTAAAGGGGTGGGATATCAGCCCCAGCATTTT. Translated, it gives CASSKGVGYQPQHF.

The V and J genes are TRBV5-4 and TRBJ2-5; 13 bases line up with TRBD2. V lost 4 bases and J lost 2; bases outside the gene matches: 5. The CDR3 is 16 amino acids. Germline V gene data show CDR1 as SGHNT and CDR2 as YYREEE (reference sequence). The CDR3 sequence is CASSPGTSGTQETQYF. CDR3 bases: TGTGCCAGCAGCCCCGGGACTAGCGGGACACAAGAGACCCAGTACTTC.

CDR3 nucleotides: TGTGCCAGCAGTTCCACGACAGGGAACTATGGCTACACCTTC. Protein product: CASSSTTGNYGYTF. This rearrangement joins TRBV27 to TRBJ1-2; 7 nucleotides align to TRBD1. The CDR3 has 14 amino acids. The germline V gene has CDR1 MNHEY and CDR2 SMNVEV (reference sequence). The J segment lost 2 bases and the V segment lost 4 bases, leaving 4 bases of the junction unmatched.

J is TRBJ1-1 and V is TRBV6-5; no clear D gene. V was shortened by 6 bases and J by 0 bases, with 11 bases between the two germline ends. Germline V CDR1 and CDR2: MNHEY, SVGAGI. This CDR3 is built from 14 residues. The CDR3 spells CASRSLSLNTEAFF. The CDR3 nucleotides are TGTGCCAGCAGGTCCCTGAGCCTGAACACTGAAGCTTTCTTT.

The chain joins TRBV4-1 to TRBJ1-6; possibly TRBD1 for D (6 bases). V was pared by 1 base and J by 0 bases, with 16 bases between. Germline CDR1 reads MGHRA; CDR2 reads YSYEKL. CDR3 length: 19 residues. CDR3: CASSQADRRSFSYNSPLHF. CDR3 sequence (DNA): TGCGCCAGCAGCCAAGCAGACAGGCGGAGCTTCTCCTATAATTCACCCCTCCACTTT.

The CDR3 sequence: CASTLFREVGYEQYF. CDR3 in DNA: TGTGCCAGCACTCTATTCAGGGAAGTTGGGTACGAGCAGTACTTC. This chain joins TRBV28 and TRBJ2-7; a possible D gene is TRBD1 (5 bases). Germline V gene lookup returns CDR1 MDHEN and CDR2 SYDVKM. V was shortened by 7 bases and J by 4 bases, with 20 bases between the two germline ends. This CDR3 has 15 amino acids.

The chain carries TRBV6-5 and TRBJ2-7, with D perhaps matching TRBD2 (5 bases). Trimming removed 7 bases at V and 4 bases at J, with 11 bases between. Germline V gives CDR1 MNHEY, CDR2 SVGAGI. The CDR3 spans 12 residues. CDR3 amino acids: CASILSGYEQYF. As DNA, the CDR3 is TGTGCCAGCATCCTCTCGGGGTACGAGCAGTACTTC.

The chain combines TRBV7-8 with TRBJ2-3; a weak D match, TRBD2 (5 bases). V was pared by 4 bases and J by 0 bases, with 11 bases between. Germline CDR1 reads SGHVS; CDR2 reads FQNEAQ. The CDR3 length is 15 residues. The CDR3 sequence: CASSWEGLSTDTQYF. The CDR3 DNA is TGTGCCAGCAGCTGGGAAGGACTGAGCACAGATACGCAGTATTTT.

This clone was counted only a few times. This rearrangement joins TRBV9 to TRBJ2-2; 9 bases fit TRBD2. Germline values: CDR1 SGDLS, CDR2 YYNGEE. The CDR3 runs 15 residues. With V trimmed by 3 bases and J by 6 bases, 6 bases remained unmatched. The CDR3 DNA reads TGTGCCAGCAGCGGCGGGAGGGCCAGGGCCGGGGAGCTGTTTTTT. Translating it yields CASSGGRARAGELFF.

The rearrangement links TRBV28 to TRBJ1-2; 8 positions match TRBD1. The CDR3 totals 12 residues. The trim removed 4 bases at V and 8 bases at J, leaving 3 bases unmatched. Germline V lookup: CDR1 MDHEN, CDR2 SYDVKM. This CDR3 is CASSSGQGGYTF. DNA for the CDR3: TGTGCCAGCAGTTCAGGACAGGGAGGCTACACCTTC.

V usage is TRBV29-1 and J usage is TRBJ1-2, with 7 bases matching TRBD1. Germline V gives CDR1 SQVTM, CDR2 ANQGSEA. The CDR3 runs to 13 residues. The V and J ends lost 7 bases and 4 bases, in that order; junction bases with no gene match: 9. The CDR3: CSARRTGGYGYTF. For the CDR3, the DNA is TGCAGCGCGAGGCGGACAGGAGGCTATGGCTACACCTTC.

The rearrangement joins TRBV20-1 to TRBJ2-5; a weak D match, TRBD1 (6 bases). The length of the CDR3 is 15 residues. Between the trimmed V and J ends, which lost 3 bases and 1 base, there was a span of 15 bases. The germline gives CDR1 DFQATT, CDR2 SNEGSKA (reference sequence). In nucleotides, the CDR3 is TGCAGTGCTAGTCAACCACAGGGTAGCCAAGAGACCCAGTACTTC. Translation gives CSASQPQGSQETQYF.

This chain joins TRBV12-3 or TRBV12-4 and TRBJ1-2; D is unclear. V dropped 5 bases and J dropped 2 bases, with 9 bases sitting between them. The CDR3 totals 13 residues. This CDR3 is CASSPRENYGYTF. The DNA of the CDR3 is TGTGCCAGCAGTCCAAGGGAGAACTATGGCTACACCTTC.

The chain links TRBV9 to TRBJ1-1; D might be TRBD1 (6 bases). The CDR3 is 14 amino acids. Germline assignment: CDR1 SGDLS and CDR2 YYNGEE. With 0 bases removed from V and 9 bases from J, the gap between germline ends came to 15 bases. CDR3 region: CASSVDPQGEKAFF. As DNA, the CDR3 is TGTGCCAGCAGCGTAGACCCACAGGGCGAGAAAGCTTTCTTT.

The gene calls are TRBV4-1 and TRBJ2-5; tentative D call: TRBD2 (6 bases). V lost 9 bases and J 4 bases, leaving 15 bases between the germline ends. Germline V CDR1 and CDR2: MGHRA, YSYEKL. The CDR3 consists of 13 residues. The CDR3 bases are TGCGCCAGTTCCCAGACTAGGGGAGAGACCCAGTACTTC. Encoded protein: CASSQTRGETQYF.

The genes are TRBV6-5 and TRBJ2-7, with D perhaps matching TRBD1 (5 bases). The V gene's germline CDR1 is MNHEY and CDR2 SVGAGI. The V and J ends lost 6 bases and 5 bases respectively, with 14 bases between them. CDR3 length: 13 residues. The CDR3 bases are TGTGCCAGCAGGACAGTGGCAGGCCACGAGCAGTACTTC. Protein: CASRTVAGHEQYF.

The rearrangement links TRBV4-2 to TRBJ2-1; 9 bases agree with TRBD2. The CDR3 loop spans 16 amino acids. Germline assignment: CDR1 LGHNA and CDR2 YNFKEQ. Trimming at V came to 4 bases and at J to 4 bases, leaving 8 bases not matched to a gene. The CDR3 DNA follows: TGTGCCAGCAGCCCCCGACTAGCGGAACCATACAATGAGCAGTTCTTC. It is translated as CASSPRLAEPYNEQFF.

The genes are TRBV6-6 and TRBJ2-7; the D gene is possibly TRBD2 (5 bases). Germline CDR1 and CDR2: MNHNY and SVGAGI (reference sequence). V was pared by 2 bases and J by 6 bases, with 14 bases between. The CDR3 extends over 14 amino acids. CDR3 nucleotide sequence: TGTGCCAGCAGTTACGTCAGTGGGAGTTTCGAGCAGTACTTC. Protein sequence: CASSYVSGSFEQYF.